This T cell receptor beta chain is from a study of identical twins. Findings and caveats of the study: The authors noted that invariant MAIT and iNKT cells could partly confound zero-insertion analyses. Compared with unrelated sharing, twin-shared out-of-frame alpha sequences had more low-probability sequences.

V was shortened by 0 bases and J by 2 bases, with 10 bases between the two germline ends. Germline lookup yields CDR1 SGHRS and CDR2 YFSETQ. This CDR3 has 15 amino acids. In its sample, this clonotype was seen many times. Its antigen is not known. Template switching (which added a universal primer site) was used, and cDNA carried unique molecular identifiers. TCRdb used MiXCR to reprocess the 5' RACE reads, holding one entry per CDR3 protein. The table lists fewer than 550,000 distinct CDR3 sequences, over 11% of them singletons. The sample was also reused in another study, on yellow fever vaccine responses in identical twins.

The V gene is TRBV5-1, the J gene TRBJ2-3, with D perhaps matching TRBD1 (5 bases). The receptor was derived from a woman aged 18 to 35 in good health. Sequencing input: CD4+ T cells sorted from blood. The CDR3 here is CASSLARVITDTQYF. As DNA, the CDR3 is TGCGCCAGCAGCTTGGCCAGGGTGATCACAGATACGCAGTATTTT.